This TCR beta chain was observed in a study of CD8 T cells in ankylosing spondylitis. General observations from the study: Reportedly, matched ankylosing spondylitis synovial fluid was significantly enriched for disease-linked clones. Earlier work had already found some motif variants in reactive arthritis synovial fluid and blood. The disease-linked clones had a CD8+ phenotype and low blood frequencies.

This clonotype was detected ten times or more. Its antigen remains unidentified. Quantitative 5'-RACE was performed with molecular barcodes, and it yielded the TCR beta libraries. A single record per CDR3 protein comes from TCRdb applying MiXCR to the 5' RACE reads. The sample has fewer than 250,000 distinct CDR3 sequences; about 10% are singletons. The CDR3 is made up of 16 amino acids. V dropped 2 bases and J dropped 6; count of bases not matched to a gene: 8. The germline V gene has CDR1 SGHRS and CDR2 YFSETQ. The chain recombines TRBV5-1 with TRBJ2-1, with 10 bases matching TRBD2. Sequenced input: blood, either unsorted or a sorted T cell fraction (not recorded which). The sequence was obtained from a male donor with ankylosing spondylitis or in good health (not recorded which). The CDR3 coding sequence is TGCGCCAGCAGCTTTAACTCACTAGCGGGGTTCAATGAGCAGTTCTTC. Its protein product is CASSFNSLAGFNEQFF.